The 3 T cell receptor beta chains listed next were all sequenced from one sample in a study of T cell repertoires in cytomegalovirus infection. TCRdb re-derived calls from the reads in MiXCR, one entry per CDR3 protein. The sample has about 310,000 distinct CDR3 sequences; about 17% are singletons. Sequenced sample: PBMCs. These receptors were taken from a human donor in good health (CMV status not recorded). Some clones in this sample may be carry-over from other donors' samples.

This clonotype was observed many times. The chain joins TRBV7-8 to TRBJ1-1; weak D call: TRBD1 (5 bases). The V gene's germline CDR1 is SGHVS and CDR2 FQNEAQ. This CDR3 has 12 amino acids. V lost 1 base and J 9 bases, leaving 9 bases between the germline ends. DNA of the CDR3: TGTGCCAGCAGCTTAGGGGGGTTGCAAGCTTTCTTT. As protein: CASSLGGLQAFF.

V and J are TRBV6-5 and TRBJ1-2, with 10 bases matching TRBD1. This CDR3 region has 15 residues. V gave up 4 bases and J gave up 6 bases; unmatched junction bases: 8. Germline V lookup: CDR1 MNHEY, CDR2 SVGAGI. CDR3 residues: CASSSRLTGGDGYTF. The DNA for the CDR3 is TGTGCCAGCAGTTCCCGCCTGACAGGGGGCGATGGCTACACCTTC.

This clonotype occurred a few times. The chain uses TRBV14 and TRBJ2-6; D gene unclear. The CDR3 length is 13 residues. Trimming shortened V by 1 base and J by 6 bases, and 4 bases separated the two germline ends. Germline assignment: CDR1 SGHDN and CDR2 FVKESK. CDR3 bases: TGTGCCAGCAGCCAAGTGGCGGCCAACGTCCTGACTTTC. Its protein product is CASSQVAANVLTF.